What follows are 29 T cell receptor beta chains derived from one specimen sequenced in a study of blood T cell repertoires in COVID-19. Libraries were prepared by immunoSEQ multiplex PCR; TCRdb keeps only in-frame clonotypes and omits some of them. The sample has more than 95,000 clones, around 76% seen once. Sequences were obtained from peripheral blood. The source of these receptors is a man aged 80 or over with acute or convalescent COVID-19.

This clone was found a few times. The J gene is TRBJ1-1, the V gene TRBV7-8, with TRBD1 matching 8 bases. CDR3 size: 16 residues. The V and J ends lost 1 base and 1 base, in that order; junction bases with no gene match: 5. Germline V CDR1 and CDR2: SGHVS, FQNEAQ. As DNA, the CDR3 is TGTGCCAGCAGCTTAGGGAGTCAGGGGGCGAACACTGAAGCTTTCTTT. It codes for CASSLGSQGANTEAFF. Supplemented by reference TRBV7-8 and TRBJ1-1, the full variable domain reads GAGVSQSPRYKVAKRGQDVALRCDPISGHVSLFWYQQALGQGPEFLTYFQNEAQLDKSGLPSDRFFAERPEGSVSTLKIQRTQQEDSAVYLCASSLGSQGANTEAFFGQGTRLTVV.

This chain uses TRBV6-2 or TRBV6-3 with TRBJ2-7, with 8 bases lining up with TRBD1. CDR1 is MNHEY and CDR2 is SVGEGT in the germline V gene. With 5 bases clipped from V and 1 base from J, the junction kept 10 bases outside the gene matches. The CDR3 extends over 16 amino acids. The CDR3 here is CASSNPSTGASYEQYF. The CDR3 DNA reads TGTGCCAGCAGTAACCCCTCGACAGGGGCGTCCTACGAGCAGTACTTC.

The chain recombines TRBV7-2 with TRBJ2-7; 10 positions agree with TRBD1. V gave up 5 bases and J gave up 6 bases; unmatched junction bases: 10. The CDR3 spans 15 residues. In germline, CDR1 is SGHTA, CDR2 FQGNSA. This chain's CDR3 is CASSPRTGGIGEQYF. As DNA, the CDR3 is TGTGCCAGCAGCCCACGGACAGGGGGGATCGGCGAGCAGTACTTC.

The chain recombines TRBV9 with TRBJ2-6; D is unclear. V shed 1 base and J shed 0 bases, with 8 bases lying between them. In germline, CDR1 is SGDLS, CDR2 YYNGEE. The CDR3 sequence is 16 residues long. The CDR3 DNA sequence: TGTGCCAGCAGCGTATATCGGAGCTCTGGGGCCAACGTCCTGACTTTC. It yields the protein CASSVYRSSGANVLTF.

This clone was picked up a small number of times. The chain employs TRBV19 and TRBJ2-7; tentative D call: TRBD2 (5 bases). CDR3 length: 14 residues. The germline V and J ends were trimmed by 7 bases and 6 bases, with 19 bases remaining between them. The germline V gene has CDR1 LNHDA and CDR2 SQIVND (reference sequence). The CDR3 loop reads CASTGQRDAGEQYF. The CDR3 nucleotides are TGTGCCAGTACCGGTCAGCGAGACGCGGGCGAGCAGTACTTC.

V usage is TRBV18 and J usage is TRBJ2-7; D is perhaps TRBD1 (5 bases). This CDR3 contains 11 residues. CDR1 and CDR2 (germline): KGHSH, LQKENI. With 3 bases removed from V and 8 bases from J, the gap between germline ends came to 8 bases. CDR3 in DNA: TGTGCCAGCTCACCGGACAAAAAGCAGTACTTC. It encodes CASSPDKKQYF.

V usage is TRBV6-5 and J usage is TRBJ1-1, with D possibly TRBD1 on 5 matching bases. With 6 bases removed from V and 4 bases from J, the gap between germline ends came to 15 bases. Germline V gene sequence: CDR1 MNHEY, CDR2 SVGAGI. This CDR3 has 14 amino acids. CDR3 in DNA: TGTGCCAGCAGAGTAGGGCAAGGGGCCACTGAAGCTTTCTTT. It encodes CASRVGQGATEAFF.

This chain's CDR3 is CASSSNSGERTWWQETQYF. CDR3 sequence (DNA): TGTGCCAGCAGTTCCAATAGCGGGGAGAGAACCTGGTGGCAAGAGACCCAGTACTTC. The rearrangement uses TRBV28 and TRBJ2-5, with TRBD2 matching over 8 bases. V trimming: 4 bases; J trimming: 2 bases; junction bases outside the gene matches: 18. The germline gives CDR1 MDHEN, CDR2 SYDVKM. The CDR3 has 19 residues.

The V and J genes are TRBV4-1 and TRBJ1-2; D possibly corresponds to TRBD1 (5 bases). Germline CDR1 and CDR2: MGHRA and YSYEKL. V shed 0 bases and J shed 4 bases, with 12 bases lying between them. This CDR3 has 15 residues. In nucleotides, the CDR3 is TGCGCCAGCAGCCAAGATGGGAGGGGCGGCTATGGCTACACCTTC. It specifies CASSQDGRGGYGYTF.

On this clone: Other DNA sequences in the same sample also yield this CDR3. The rearrangement joins TRBV11-2 to TRBJ1-5, with TRBD1 matching over 8 bases. CDR3 length equals 14 residues. Germline V lookup: CDR1 SGHAT, CDR2 FQNNGV. The ends lost 5 bases at V and 2 bases at J; junction bases unmatched: 2. The CDR3 spells CASSPTGGNQPQHF. CDR3 nucleotides: TGTGCCAGCAGCCCGACAGGGGGCAATCAGCCCCAGCATTTT.

The chain joins TRBV24-1 to TRBJ2-1; 9 bases match TRBD2. Unmatched junction bases numbered 7, after V lost 2 bases and J lost 0 bases. This CDR3 is built from 18 residues. Germline CDR1 KGHDR, CDR2 SFDVKD. This CDR3 reads CATSDSGTSTDSYNEQFF. CDR3 nucleotides: TGTGCCACCAGTGATTCCGGGACTAGCACAGACTCCTACAATGAGCAGTTCTTC.

The V call is TRBV2, the J call TRBJ2-7, with 7 nucleotides matching TRBD2. The V segment lost 3 bases and the J segment 3 bases; nucleotides outside the gene matches: 8. The germline V gene has CDR1 SNHLY and CDR2 FYNNEI. CDR3 length equals 15 residues. The CDR3 reads CASSDERGDFYEQYF. CDR3 coding DNA: TGTGCCAGCAGTGACGAGCGGGGAGATTTCTACGAGCAGTACTTC.

A word on this clone: Other nucleotide sequences in the sample specify the same CDR3. The J gene is TRBJ2-3, the V gene TRBV15, with 12 bases that match TRBD1. Per the germline V gene, CDR1 is LNHNV and CDR2 is YYDKDF (reference sequence). J was trimmed by 4 bases and V by 4 bases; bases with no gene match: 6. The CDR3 is made up of 16 amino acids. CDR3 sequence reads: CATSIPGQGASDTQYF. The CDR3 region has the DNA TGTGCCACCAGCATTCCGGGACAGGGGGCATCAGATACGCAGTATTTT. Full variable domain (missing parts from reference TRBV15 and TRBJ2-3): DAMVIQNPRYQVTQFGKPVTLSCSQTLNHNVMYWYQQKSSQAPKLLFHYYDKDFNNEADTPDNFQSRRPNTSFCFLDIRSPGLGDTAMYLCATSIPGQGASDTQYFGPGTRLTVL.

This rearrangement joins TRBV18 to TRBJ2-3, with D uncertain. The CDR3 is 12 residues long. The V and J ends lost 6 bases and 1 base respectively, with 5 bases between them. Germline values: CDR1 KGHSH, CDR2 LQKENI. As DNA, the CDR3 is TGTGCCAGCTCCGGAGGCACAGATACGCAGTATTTT. Translated, it gives CASSGGTDTQYF.

The chain has TRBV19 and TRBJ1-5; 9 bases map to TRBD1. Germline values: CDR1 LNHDA, CDR2 SQIVND (reference sequence). J lost 4 bases, V lost 7 bases, and 11 bases had no gene match. This CDR3 comprises 16 residues. CDR3 sequence: CASKVRTGAGNQPQHF. CDR3 sequence (DNA): TGTGCCAGTAAGGTCCGGACAGGGGCGGGAAATCAGCCCCAGCATTTT.

This chain joins TRBV28 and TRBJ2-5, with 8 bases fitting TRBD1. This CDR3 region has 13 residues. V lost 3 bases to trimming and J lost 7 bases; unmatched junction nucleotides: 4. Germline lookup yields CDR1 MDHEN and CDR2 SYDVKM. Here the CDR3 reads CASSFQDRATQYF. DNA of the CDR3: TGTGCCAGCAGTTTCCAGGACAGGGCGACCCAGTACTTC.

This clone was detected once. This rearrangement joins TRBV4-1 to TRBJ2-4, with 11 bases identical to TRBD2. The CDR3 consists of 20 residues. Looked up from germline, CDR1 is MGHRA and CDR2 is YSYEKL. The trim removed 3 bases at V and 1 base at J, leaving 14 bases unmatched. CDR3 nucleotide sequence: TGCGCCAGCAGCCACATAGCGGGGGGGCCTTCCCCAAGGGCCAAAAACATTCAGTACTTC. This gives the protein CASSHIAGGPSPRAKNIQYF.

The V gene is TRBV9, the J gene TRBJ2-7; D is possibly TRBD2 (5 bases). V shed 0 bases and J shed 3 bases, with 13 bases lying between them. The V gene's germline CDR1 is SGDLS and CDR2 YYNGEE. The CDR3 contains 15 residues. The chain's CDR3 is CASSVGIGLNYEQYF. As DNA, the CDR3 is TGTGCCAGCAGCGTAGGAATCGGACTTAACTACGAGCAGTACTTC.

This chain connects TRBV20-1 to TRBJ2-7; D unclear. This CDR3 has 10 residues. Looked up from germline, CDR1 is DFQATT and CDR2 is SNEGSKA (reference sequence). V was trimmed by 6 bases and J by 3 bases, leaving 6 bases between them. CDR3 sequence: CSASYYEQYF. The CDR3 DNA is TGCAGTGCGTCGTACTACGAGCAGTACTTC.

The V gene is TRBV5-4, the J gene TRBJ1-6; D is perhaps TRBD1 (6 bases). CDR1 and CDR2 (germline): SGHNT, YYREEE (reference sequence). CDR3 length equals 15 residues. The germline V and J ends were trimmed by 2 bases and 9 bases, with 15 bases remaining between them. The DNA of the CDR3 is TGTGCCAGCAGCTTCGGACCCCAGGGGAGTTCACCCCTCCACTTT. This sequence encodes CASSFGPQGSSPLHF.

Remarks on this clone: At one end the junction does not follow the germline gene, possibly because of a read error. Written as DNA, the CDR3 is TGTGCCAGAAGCCGGACAGGACCTAGCACGGTCGACCCCGGAGATCTCTTC. As protein: CARSRTGPSTVDPGDLF. The chain is built from TRBV5-3 and TRBJ2-1, with 7 bases aligning to TRBD1. TRBV5-3 is given ORF status, its function remaining uncertain. The CDR3 is made up of 17 amino acids.

The V and J genes are TRBV27 and TRBJ1-2, with 10 bases identical to TRBD1. There are 15 residues in the CDR3. Germline V gene sequence: CDR1 MNHEY, CDR2 SMNVEV (reference sequence). Unmatched junction bases numbered 6, after V lost 3 bases and J lost 5 bases. The CDR3 sequence: CASSFRDRGGYGYTF. CDR3 sequence (DNA): TGTGCCAGCAGTTTCCGGGACAGGGGTGGGTATGGCTACACCTTC.

This chain links TRBV7-2 with TRBJ1-3, with D maybe TRBD1 (6 bases). V was trimmed by 3 bases and J by 1 base, leaving 7 bases between them. Germline V gene sequence: CDR1 SGHTA, CDR2 FQGNSA. This CDR3 has 14 amino acids. In nucleotides, the CDR3 is TGTGCCAGCAGCTTCCAGGGGTCTGGAAACACCATATATTTT. Residues: CASSFQGSGNTIYF.

CDR3 sequence (DNA): TGTGCCAGCAGTCCCGGGACAGGGTTTGACACCATATATTTT. This gives the protein CASSPGTGFDTIYF. This rearrangement joins TRBV11-2 to TRBJ1-3; TRBD1 aligns across 9 bases. Germline V gene sequence: CDR1 SGHAT, CDR2 FQNNGV. This CDR3 is built from 14 residues. V shed 6 bases, J shed 8 bases, and the junction held 8 bases outside the gene matches.

The V and J genes are TRBV28 and TRBJ1-5; D might be TRBD1 (5 bases). Germline V CDR1 and CDR2: MDHEN, SYDVKM. The CDR3 is 12 residues long. V lost 6 bases to trimming and J lost 9 bases, with 12 bases between them. CDR3 DNA sequence: TGTGCCAGCAGCCTACAGGCGCGGCCCCAGCATTTT. Its protein is CASSLQARPQHF.

This clone was found once. This chain uses TRBV6-4 with TRBJ1-4, with D perhaps matching TRBD1 (6 bases). CDR1 is MRHNA, CDR2 SNTAGT, per germline. The CDR3 sequence is 14 residues long. V was pared by 3 bases and J by 8 bases, with 13 bases between. In DNA, the CDR3 is TGTGCCAGCAGTGAAAAGAGGGGGAACGAAAAACTGTTTTTT. Its translation: CASSEKRGNEKLFF.

This clone was recorded once. The chain links TRBV5-4 to TRBJ2-7; a weak D match, TRBD1 (6 bases). The CDR3 spans 15 residues. CDR1 and CDR2 (germline): SGHNT, YYREEE (reference sequence). The V gene lost 4 bases and the J gene lost 5 bases, with 19 bases spanning the gap. The CDR3 DNA is TGTGCCAGCAGCCCCCGGGACACTCTAACAAACGAGCAGTACTTC. Encoded protein: CASSPRDTLTNEQYF.

The V and J genes are TRBV5-1 and TRBJ2-7; unclear D gene. Germline CDR1 and CDR2: SGHRS and YFSETQ. The CDR3 length is 13 residues. Trimming shortened V by 2 bases and J by 2 bases, and 8 bases separated the two germline ends. The DNA of the CDR3 is TGCGCCAGCAGCTTAAACGGAGCCTACGAGCAGTACTTC. As protein: CASSLNGAYEQYF.

This clone was observed a single time. This chain uses TRBV19 with TRBJ2-7; 10 bases line up with TRBD1. Looked up from germline, CDR1 is LNHDA and CDR2 is SQIVND (reference sequence). The CDR3 is 12 amino acids. V trimming: 8 bases; J trimming: 6 bases; junction bases outside the gene matches: 4. Written as DNA, the CDR3 is TGTGCCAGTCGACAGGGGGCGAGCGAGCAGTACTTC. Its protein is CASRQGASEQYF.